This TCR beta chain derives from a study of blood T cell repertoires in COVID-19. Study-level information: The origin of the acute and convalescent COVID-19 samples was the United States, Italy and Spain.

The length of the CDR3 is 13 residues. From germline, CDR1 is KGHSH and CDR2 LQKENI. Germline trimming cut 3 bases from V and 8 bases from J; bases unmatched to any gene: 4. Original data processing: Amplification from reference gene primers served as the basis for estimated nucleated cell counts. Repertoires were generated with immunoSEQ multiplex PCR, while TCRdb's copy carries only in-frame clones and drops some. V and J calls and clone size follow that table, whereas D and trimming were derived from the DNA. The table includes 210,000 or so clones, about four fifths detected once. The V gene is TRBV18, the J gene TRBJ1-2; 9 bases fit TRBD1. The clonotype was recovered from a woman aged 65 to 85 with active or convalescent COVID-19. Specimen: peripheral blood. The DNA of the CDR3 is TGTGCCAGCTCACCGGGACAGGGCTCCGGCTACACCTTC. This translates into CASSPGQGSGYTF.